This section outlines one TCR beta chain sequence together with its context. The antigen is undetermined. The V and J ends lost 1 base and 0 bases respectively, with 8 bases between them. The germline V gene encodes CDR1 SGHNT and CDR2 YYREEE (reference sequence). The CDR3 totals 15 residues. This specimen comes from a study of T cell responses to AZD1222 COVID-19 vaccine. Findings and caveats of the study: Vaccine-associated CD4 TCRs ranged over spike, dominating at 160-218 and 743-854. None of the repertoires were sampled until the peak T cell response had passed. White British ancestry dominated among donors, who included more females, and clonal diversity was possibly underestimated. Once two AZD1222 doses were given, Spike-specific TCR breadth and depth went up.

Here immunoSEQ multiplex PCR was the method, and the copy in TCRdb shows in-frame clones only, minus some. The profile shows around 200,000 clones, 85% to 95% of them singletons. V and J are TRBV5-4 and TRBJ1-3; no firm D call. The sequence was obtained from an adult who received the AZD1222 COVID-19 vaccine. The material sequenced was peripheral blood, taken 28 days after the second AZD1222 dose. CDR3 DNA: TGTGCCAGCAGCTTGAATTACCCCTCTGGAAACACCATATATTTT. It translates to CASSLNYPSGNTIYF. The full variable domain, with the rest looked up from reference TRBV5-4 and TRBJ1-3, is ETGVTQSPTHLIKTRGQQVTLRCSSQSGHNTVSWYQQALGQGPQFIFQYYREEENGRGNFPPRFSGLQFPNYSSELNVNALELDDSALYLCASSLNYPSGNTIYFGEGSWLTVV.